This entry lists 14 T cell receptor beta chains sequenced from one sample in a study of cytotoxic CD8 clonotypes in ibrutinib-treated CLL. Sequencing was performed with immunoSEQ multiplex PCR; in TCRdb, only in-frame clones are kept and a portion is missing. The sample shows roughly 180,000 clones, approximately 72% of them seen only once. The sample in question was PBMCs, obtained after 24 months of ibrutinib treatment. The receptors here all came from a human donor with chronic lymphocytic leukemia.

V is TRBV25-1 and J is TRBJ1-5; weak D call: TRBD1 (5 bases). The germline CDR1 and CDR2 sequences are MGHDK and SYGVNS. Trimming stripped 8 bases from V and 15 bases from J, with 20 bases between. CDR3 length equals 12 residues. The CDR3 DNA reads TGTGCCAGCTCCCAGTGGGGCGTCCCGTTGCATTTT. This sequence encodes CASSQWGVPLHF.

The chain recombines TRBV19 with TRBJ2-2; D is ambiguous. Germline V gene data show CDR1 as LNHDA and CDR2 as SQIVND (reference sequence). Trimming removed 7 bases at V and 5 bases at J, with 17 bases between. The CDR3 has 15 residues. The CDR3 coding sequence is TGTGCCAGTAAACTTTCGTCAGTGGGTACCGGGGAGCTGTTTTTT. Its protein product is CASKLSSVGTGELFF.

The CDR3: CASSSGTGGLRQRETQYF. For the CDR3, the DNA is TGTGCCAGCAGCTCCGGGACAGGGGGCCTTCGCCAAAGGGAGACCCAGTACTTC. The gene calls are TRBV11-2 and TRBJ2-5; 12 bases map to TRBD1. The CDR3 runs 18 residues. The V gene end was trimmed by 4 bases and the J gene end by 5 bases; junction bases not matched to a gene: 14. CDR1 and CDR2 (germline): SGHAT, FQNNGV.

The CDR3 protein is CASSPYSGSYNEQFF. The CDR3, as DNA: TGTGCCAGCTCACCATATTCAGGCTCCTACAATGAGCAGTTCTTC. V gene TRBV18 combines with J gene TRBJ2-1; D not resolved. The CDR3 is 15 residues long. CDR1 is KGHSH and CDR2 is LQKENI in the germline V gene. Trimming cost V 2 bases and J 0 bases, with 8 bases left between them.

This clone was seen more than once but under ten times. This chain links TRBV7-2 with TRBJ1-4; perhaps TRBD1 as D (5 bases). This CDR3 region has 15 residues. Per germline, CDR1 SGHTA and CDR2 FQGNSA. Trimming left V 1 base short and J 7 bases short, with 13 bases between. CDR3 sequence reads: CASSLGRGRGEKLFF. The CDR3, as DNA: TGTGCCAGCAGCTTAGGGAGGGGACGAGGTGAAAAACTGTTTTTT.

V is TRBV7-8 and J is TRBJ1-2; 7 bases fit TRBD1. V lost 3 bases and J lost 5; bases outside the gene matches: 6. In germline, CDR1 is SGHVS, CDR2 FQNEAQ. The CDR3 contains 14 residues. Here the CDR3 reads CASSFYRTGYGYTF. Here the CDR3 DNA reads TGTGCCAGCAGCTTTTACAGGACAGGATATGGCTACACCTTC. Variable domain in full (rest from reference TRBV7-8 and TRBJ1-2): GAGVSQSPRYKVAKRGQDVALRCDPISGHVSLFWYQQALGQGPEFLTYFQNEAQLDKSGLPSDRFFAERPEGSVSTLKIQRTQQEDSAVYLCASSFYRTGYGYTFGSGTRLTVV.

The V gene is TRBV5-1, the J gene TRBJ1-3, with TRBD1 identical over 7 bases. The germline V gene encodes CDR1 SGHRS and CDR2 YFSETQ. V lost 0 bases and J lost 0; bases outside the gene matches: 3. The CDR3 contains 16 residues. CDR3 in amino acids: CASSLAKGASGNTIYF. CDR3 DNA sequence: TGCGCCAGCAGCTTGGCCAAGGGGGCCTCTGGAAACACCATATATTTT.

The chain is built from TRBV27 and TRBJ2-1, with TRBD2 identical over 11 bases. The V segment lost 5 bases and the J segment 4 bases; nucleotides outside the gene matches: 10. This CDR3 contains 17 residues. Germline CDR1 reads MNHEY; CDR2 reads SMNVEV (reference sequence). CDR3 DNA sequence: TGTGCCAGCAGTACCCGACCGGGACTAGCGGAGTACAATGAGCAGTTCTTC. Translated: CASSTRPGLAEYNEQFF.

The chain recombines TRBV19 with TRBJ2-7; D ambiguous. V dropped 10 bases and J dropped 1 base, with 11 bases sitting between them. Per germline, CDR1 LNHDA and CDR2 SQIVND (reference sequence). The CDR3 spans 12 residues. Here the CDR3 reads CATQDGSYEQYF. CDR3 bases: TGTGCCACCCAGGACGGTTCCTACGAGCAGTACTTC.

V usage is TRBV9 and J usage is TRBJ1-1; tentatively, D is TRBD1 (6 bases). V lost 1 base to trimming and J lost 4 bases, with 11 bases between them. This CDR3 is 14 amino acids long. Germline V lookup: CDR1 SGDLS, CDR2 YYNGEE. The DNA for the CDR3 is TGTGCCAGCAGCGTACTCGACAGGCGCACTGAAGCTTTCTTT. Translating gives CASSVLDRRTEAFF. The entire variable domain, with the rest obtained from reference TRBV9 and TRBJ1-1, is as follows: DSGVTQTPKHLITATGQRVTLRCSPRSGDLSVYWYQQSLDQGLQFLIQYYNGEERAKGNILERFSAQQFPDLHSELNLSSLELGDSALYFCASSVLDRRTEAFFGQGTRLTVV.

CDR3 DNA sequence: TGTGCCTGGAGTAAATATATGGGGTTGACAGGGAACTTGAACACTGAAGCTTTCTTT. It specifies CAWSKYMGLTGNLNTEAFF. The V call is TRBV30, the J call TRBJ1-1; 7 bases align to TRBD1. V shed 2 bases, J shed 0 bases, and the junction held 18 bases outside the gene matches. CDR1 is GTSNPN, CDR2 SVGIG, per germline (reference sequence). The length of the CDR3 is 19 residues.

This clone was found many times. The chain combines TRBV27 with TRBJ2-1; 8 bases fit TRBD2. Germline CDR1 reads MNHEY; CDR2 reads SMNVEV (reference sequence). There are 17 residues in the CDR3. The ends lost 5 bases at V and 2 bases at J; junction bases unmatched: 11. CDR3 bases: TGTGCCAGCAGTCAACCTTTTAGCGGGACCACCTACAATGAGCAGTTCTTC. Translated: CASSQPFSGTTYNEQFF.

The chain links TRBV11-2 to TRBJ2-2; 13 nucleotides line up with TRBD2. The ends lost 5 bases at V and 7 bases at J; junction bases unmatched: 10. The germline CDR1 and CDR2 sequences are SGHAT and FQNNGV. The CDR3 covers 17 residues. CDR3 region: CASSVAGTSGMIGELFF. CDR3 sequence (DNA): TGTGCCAGCAGCGTAGCCGGGACTAGCGGGATGATCGGGGAGCTGTTTTTT. The whole variable domain, filled in from reference TRBV11-2 and TRBJ2-2, reads EAGVAQSPRYKIIEKRQSVAFWCNPISGHATLYWYQQILGQGPKLLIQFQNNGVVDDSQLPKDRFSAERLKGVDSTLKIQPAKLEDSAVYLCASSVAGTSGMIGELFFGEGSRLTVL.

This clone was detected a few times. V is TRBV29-1 and J is TRBJ2-6, with TRBD1 matching 12 bases. The CDR3 is 16 amino acids. The ends lost 8 bases at V and 2 bases at J; junction bases unmatched: 7. The germline V gene has CDR1 SQVTM and CDR2 ANQGSEA. The CDR3: CSFTGTGGPGANVLTF. The CDR3 DNA sequence: TGCAGCTTTACCGGGACAGGGGGCCCTGGGGCCAACGTCCTGACTTTC.